These 19 T cell receptor beta chains were all obtained from the same sample, sequenced in a study of blood T cell repertoires in COVID-19. Produced via immunoSEQ multiplex PCR; TCRdb's table is partial and in-frame only. This sample has approximately 150,000 clones, with 83% found just once. Sequenced sample: peripheral blood. These receptors all come from a woman of 80 years or more with acute or convalescent COVID-19.

This chain links TRBV7-8 with TRBJ2-5, with a weak D call TRBD2 (6 bases). The V gene lost 5 bases and the J gene lost 5 bases, with 9 bases spanning the gap. Germline values: CDR1 SGHVS, CDR2 FQNEAQ. The CDR3 runs to 12 residues. The CDR3 DNA reads TGTGCCAGCAGCCTGGGGAGGGAGACCCAGTACTTC. It is translated as CASSLGRETQYF.

In DNA, the CDR3 is TGCGCCAGCAGCTTGGCTGGGACAGGGGGCGCGGGAGGCTACACCTTC. Its translation is CASSLAGTGGAGGYTF. This rearrangement joins TRBV5-1 to TRBJ1-2, with 12 bases lining up with TRBD1. This CDR3 contains 16 residues. The V and J ends lost 0 bases and 8 bases, in that order; junction bases with no gene match: 8. Germline V gene lookup returns CDR1 SGHRS and CDR2 YFSETQ.

There are a few counts of this clone. This rearrangement joins TRBV6-2 or TRBV6-3 to TRBJ1-1; D call uncertain. V was clipped by 5 bases and J by 0 bases, with 7 bases between them. CDR1 and CDR2 (germline): MNHEY, SVGEGT. The CDR3 contains 13 residues. CDR3 bases: TGTGCCAGCAGTCAAGCCTTGAACACTGAAGCTTTCTTT. Encoded protein: CASSQALNTEAFF.

This chain's CDR3 is CASSPEGQENQPQHF. The CDR3 nucleotides read TGTGCCAGCAGCCCTGAGGGACAGGAGAATCAGCCCCAGCATTTT. The rearrangement joins TRBV27 to TRBJ1-5; 8 bases match TRBD1. This CDR3 has 15 residues. The V gene's germline CDR1 is MNHEY and CDR2 SMNVEV (reference sequence). V trimming: 6 bases; J trimming: 4 bases; junction bases outside the gene matches: 8.

The rearrangement joins TRBV7-8 to TRBJ1-3, with TRBD1 matching 7 bases. Losses at the gene ends were 1 base for V and 4 bases for J; bases not matched to a gene: 4. Germline V CDR1 and CDR2: SGHVS, FQNEAQ. This CDR3 has 15 residues. This CDR3 reads CASSLVTGDGNTIYF. The DNA of the CDR3 is TGTGCCAGCAGCTTAGTAACAGGGGACGGAAACACCATATATTTT. Looking up the rest from reference TRBV7-8 and TRBJ1-3 gives the full variable domain: GAGVSQSPRYKVAKRGQDVALRCDPISGHVSLFWYQQALGQGPEFLTYFQNEAQLDKSGLPSDRFFAERPEGSVSTLKIQRTQQEDSAVYLCASSLVTGDGNTIYFGEGSWLTVV.

The rearrangement uses TRBV30 and TRBJ1-3; D may be TRBD1 (5 bases). In germline, CDR1 is GTSNPN, CDR2 SVGIG (reference sequence). This CDR3 region has 16 residues. The germline V and J ends were trimmed by 0 bases and 4 bases, with 16 bases remaining between them. The CDR3 DNA reads TGTGCCTGGAGTGTACTAAGGAGGGGAGCAGGAAACACCATATATTTT. Translated, it gives CAWSVLRRGAGNTIYF.

J is TRBJ1-1 and V is TRBV5-1; TRBD1 matches 10 bases. The CDR3 runs 15 residues. Germline loops: CDR1 SGHRS, CDR2 YFSETQ. J was trimmed by 7 bases and V by 4 bases; bases with no gene match: 10. CDR3 sequence: CASSLSPGTGDEAFF. The DNA of the CDR3 is TGCGCCAGCAGCCTAAGCCCCGGGACAGGGGATGAAGCTTTCTTT. The whole variable domain, filled in from reference TRBV5-1 and TRBJ1-1, reads KAGVTQTPRYLIKTRGQQVTLSCSPISGHRSVSWYQQTPGQGLQFLFEYFSETQRNKGNFPGRFSGRQFSNSRSEMNVSTLELGDSALYLCASSLSPGTGDEAFFGQGTRLTVV.

The chain uses TRBV5-6 and TRBJ2-3; 11 nucleotides align to TRBD1. The CDR3 is made up of 16 amino acids. Per the germline V gene, CDR1 is SGHDT and CDR2 is YYEEEE. V trimming: 5 bases; J trimming: 4 bases; junction bases outside the gene matches: 9. The CDR3 here is CASSRDRGVMPDTQYF. CDR3 bases: TGTGCCAGCAGTCGGGACAGGGGGGTGATGCCAGATACGCAGTATTTT.

About this clone itself: Other DNA variants within this sample encode the same CDR3. The chain uses TRBV3-1 (or the pseudogene TRBV3-2) and TRBJ2-6; D possibly corresponds to TRBD2 (5 bases). Per germline, CDR1 LGHDT and CDR2 YNNKEL (reference sequence). The V end was cut by 2 bases, the J end by 4 bases, with 9 bases between. The CDR3 runs 15 residues. The CDR3, as DNA: TGTGCCAGCAGCCAACGAGGGAGCGGGGCCAACGTCCTGACTTTC. Protein sequence: CASSQRGSGANVLTF.

The chain couples TRBV19 to TRBJ1-5; TRBD1 matches 7 bases. The length of the CDR3 is 13 residues. J was trimmed by 5 bases and V by 10 bases; bases with no gene match: 8. Germline CDR1 reads LNHDA; CDR2 reads SQIVND (reference sequence). Here the CDR3 reads CAISGTADQPQHF. In nucleotides, the CDR3 is TGTGCCATTTCCGGGACAGCCGATCAGCCCCAGCATTTT.

This clone has only a few counts. The chain recombines TRBV5-1 with TRBJ2-5, with 9 bases aligning to TRBD2. J was trimmed by 4 bases and V by 2 bases; bases with no gene match: 6. From germline, CDR1 is SGHRS and CDR2 YFSETQ. CDR3 length equals 15 residues. Here the CDR3 DNA reads TGCGCCAGCAGCTTCGGAGCGGGGGGCGTAGAGACCCAGTACTTC. The encoded protein is CASSFGAGGVETQYF.

V is TRBV6-2 or TRBV6-3 and J is TRBJ1-1, with a possible D match to TRBD1 (5 bases). This CDR3 comprises 15 residues. Germline CDR1 MNHEY, CDR2 SVGEGT. V was clipped by 0 bases and J by 0 bases, with 8 bases between them. The CDR3 DNA reads TGTGCCAGCAGTTACTCGCCAGGGATGAACACTGAAGCTTTCTTT. This translates into CASSYSPGMNTEAFF.

The chain uses TRBV5-4 and TRBJ1-2; D is ambiguous. This CDR3 has 15 amino acids. V gave up 0 bases and J gave up 1 base, with 10 bases separating them. CDR1 is SGHNT and CDR2 is YYREEE in the germline V gene (reference sequence). The CDR3 region has the DNA TGTGCCAGCAGCTTGGCAGTAGACTATAACTATGGCTACACCTTC. Protein: CASSLAVDYNYGYTF.

The V call is TRBV5-1, the J call TRBJ2-3; 8 bases fit TRBD2. The CDR3 spans 16 residues. V was pared by 2 bases and J by 2 bases, with 7 bases of the junction left unmatched. From germline, CDR1 is SGHRS and CDR2 YFSETQ. CDR3 region: CASSLMGGGPTDTQYF. The CDR3 coding sequence is TGCGCCAGCAGCTTAATGGGCGGGGGGCCCACAGATACGCAGTATTTT.

J is TRBJ2-1 and V is TRBV2, with D unresolved. V was clipped by 7 bases and J by 5 bases, with 15 bases between them. CDR3 size: 14 residues. Germline-derived CDR1 and CDR2 are SNHLY and FYNNEI. The CDR3 DNA reads TGTGCCAGCACCAACGAGATAATTCACAATGAGCAGTTCTTC. This encodes CASTNEIIHNEQFF. The full variable domain, its missing parts supplied by reference TRBV2 and TRBJ2-1, is EPEVTQTPSHQVTQMGQEVILRCVPISNHLYFYWYRQILGQKVEFLVSFYNNEISEKSEIFDDQFSVERPDGSNFTLKIRSTKLEDSAMYFCASTNEIIHNEQFFGPGTRLTVL.

DNA of the CDR3: TGTGCCAGCAGCTACAGAAGTAGCAATCAGCCCCAGCATTTT. Protein sequence: CASSYRSSNQPQHF. This sequence joins TRBV7-2 and TRBJ1-5; the D is unclear. The V gene lost 4 bases and the J gene lost 0 bases, with 7 bases spanning the gap. Germline V CDR1 and CDR2: SGHTA, FQGNSA. This CDR3 comprises 14 residues.

The J gene is TRBJ2-5, the V gene TRBV6-2 or TRBV6-3, with no clear D. Deletions cut 2 bases from V and 4 bases from J, with 14 bases between. This CDR3 has 15 residues. The germline CDR1 and CDR2 sequences are MNHEY and SVGEGT. The CDR3 is CASSYGPQATETQYF. The CDR3 nucleotides read TGTGCCAGCAGTTACGGTCCTCAGGCAACAGAGACCCAGTACTTC.

The chain couples TRBV7-2 to TRBJ1-4, with TRBD1 matching over 9 bases. Germline CDR1 reads SGHTA; CDR2 reads FQGNSA. V was clipped by 5 bases and J by 2 bases; unmatched bases: 3. The CDR3 is made up of 15 amino acids. The CDR3 reads CASSPDRGTNEKLFF. The CDR3 region has the DNA TGTGCCAGCAGCCCCGACAGGGGGACTAATGAAAAACTGTTTTTT.

V usage is TRBV7-2 and J usage is TRBJ2-5; weak D call: TRBD1 (5 bases). The CDR3 loop spans 17 amino acids. Germline CDR1 SGHTA, CDR2 FQGNSA. V was shortened by 0 bases and J by 4 bases, with 18 bases between the two germline ends. In DNA form, the CDR3 reads TGTGCCAGCAGCTTAGCGATCTTAAAACAGGCCGGAGAGACCCAGTACTTC. Protein product: CASSLAILKQAGETQYF.